This T cell receptor (beta chain) was captured by sequencing in a study of beta chain features in type 1 diabetes. Study results and limitations: In patients and controls equally, PCR might favor templates that are shorter.

V was clipped by 5 bases and J by 7 bases, with 14 bases between them. CDR3 length equals 13 residues. Per the germline V gene, CDR1 is SSHAT and CDR2 is FNYEAQ (reference sequence). This clone appeared a single time. The antigen is undetermined. The investigators reverse transcribed all of the isolated RNA, so they sequenced expressed TCRB transcripts. This table comes from immunoSEQ multiplex PCR, and its TCRdb copy is limited to in-frame clones, with some not included. Among hundreds of thousands of clones listed, 13% to 15% were seen once. The gene calls are TRBV7-7 and TRBJ2-5; D is possibly TRBD2 (6 bases). The receptor was isolated from a man aged 25-45 years in good health. The sample consisted of central memory CD4+ T cells from blood. As DNA, the CDR3 is TGTGCCAGCAGCCTCGACCCGGAGGGGACCCAGTACTTC. Residues: CASSLDPEGTQYF.